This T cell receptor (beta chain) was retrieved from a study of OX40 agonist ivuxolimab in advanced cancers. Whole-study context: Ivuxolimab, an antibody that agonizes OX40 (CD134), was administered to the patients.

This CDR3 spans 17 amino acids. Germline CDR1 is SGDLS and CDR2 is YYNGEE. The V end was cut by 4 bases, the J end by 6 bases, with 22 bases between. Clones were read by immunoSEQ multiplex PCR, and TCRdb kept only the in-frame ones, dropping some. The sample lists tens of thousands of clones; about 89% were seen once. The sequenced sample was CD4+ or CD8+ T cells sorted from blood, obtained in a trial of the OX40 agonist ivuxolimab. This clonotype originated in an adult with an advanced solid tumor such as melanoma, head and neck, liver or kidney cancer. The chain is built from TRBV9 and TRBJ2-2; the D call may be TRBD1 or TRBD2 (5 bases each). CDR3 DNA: TGTGCCAGCAGCCAGCCTTTGGGGCGAGTGGAGGCCGGGGAGCTGTTTTTT. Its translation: CASSQPLGRVEAGELFF.